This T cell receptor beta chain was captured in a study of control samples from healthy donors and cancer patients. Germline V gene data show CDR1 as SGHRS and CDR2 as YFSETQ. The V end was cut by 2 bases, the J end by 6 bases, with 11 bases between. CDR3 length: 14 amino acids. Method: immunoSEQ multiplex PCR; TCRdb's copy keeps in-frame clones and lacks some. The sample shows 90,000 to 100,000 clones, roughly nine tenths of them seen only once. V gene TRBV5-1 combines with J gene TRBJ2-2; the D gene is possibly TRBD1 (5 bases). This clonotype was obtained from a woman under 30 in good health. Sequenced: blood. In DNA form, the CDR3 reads TGCGCCAGCAGCTTAGACAGCTGGGCCGGGGAGCTGTTTTTT. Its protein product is CASSLDSWAGELFF. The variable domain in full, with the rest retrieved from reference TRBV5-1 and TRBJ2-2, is KAGVTQTPRYLIKTRGQQVTLSCSPISGHRSVSWYQQTPGQGLQFLFEYFSETQRNKGNFPGRFSGRQFSNSRSEMNVSTLELGDSALYLCASSLDSWAGELFFGEGSRLTVL.